These T cell receptor beta chains were read from a single sample in a study of T cells after yellow fever vaccination. TCRdb independently ran MiXCR on the 5' RACE reads; one entry per CDR3 protein. Of 150,000 to 200,000 distinct CDR3 sequences in the sample, 11% are singletons; the top ten hold 36%. The specimen comprised CD8+ T cells sorted from PBMCs, sampled 15 days after the yellow fever booster vaccination. All receptors come from a man between 18 and 29 years old who received the YFV17D yellow fever vaccine. CDR3s include the opening cysteine and the closing phenylalanine or tryptophan. A D gene is named only where the DNA matches it firmly. The size field is filled for only some rows; it gives once, few, many or a size class.

d_gene,j_gene,v_gene,abundance,CDR3nt,CDR3aa
-,TRBJ1-2,TRBV19,-,TGTGCCAGTAGTATAGCTGGGGGCGCGAACTATGGCTACACCTTC,CASSIAGGANYGYTF
TRBD1,TRBJ1-1,TRBV12-3/TRBV12-4,few,TGTGCCAGCAGGGGACAGGGTTATCGTACTGAAGCTTTCTTT,CASRGQGYRTEAFF
-,TRBJ1-1,TRBV7-9,few,TGTGCCAGCAGCTTATTCCTGCAGAAGAACACTGAAGCTTTCTTT,CASSLFLQKNTEAFF
-,TRBJ2-2,TRBV5-4,-,TGTGCCAGCAGCTTGCTGGTTGACACCGGGGAGCTGTTTTTT,CASSLLVDTGELFF
TRBD2,TRBJ2-3,TRBV6-4,few,TGTGCCAGCAGTGACGACGGGGGGGCTGGCACAGATACGCAGTATTTT,CASSDDGGAGTDTQYF
-,TRBJ1-2,TRBV7-9,-,TGTGCCAGCAGCTTAGCCTCGACAGGAAGTGGCTACACCTTC,CASSLASTGSGYTF
TRBD1,TRBJ1-2,TRBV12-3/TRBV12-4,-,TGTGCCAGCAGGGGAGGACAGGATGCGGATGGCTACACCTTC,CASRGGQDADGYTF
-,TRBJ1-2,TRBV6-1,-,TGTGCCAGCAGTGAGGCTTTCCTAGGCGGCTACACCTTC,CASSEAFLGGYTF
-,TRBJ2-2,TRBV12-3/TRBV12-4,few,TGTGCCAGCAGCTCAGGGGCTGCCGGGGAGCTGTTTTTT,CASSSGAAGELFF
TRBD1,TRBJ2-2,TRBV9,few,TGTGCCAGCAGTCGGACAGGGCGCACCCTGGGGGGGGAGCTGTTTTTT,CASSRTGRTLGGELFF
-,TRBJ1-2,TRBV4-3,few,TGCGCCAGCAGCCAAGGGGGACCGAGTGTACGGGGCTACACCTTC,CASSQGGPSVRGYTF
-,TRBJ1-2,TRBV6-5,few,TGTGCCAGCAGTTACTCCGGGGGGCACTATGGCTACACCTTC,CASSYSGGHYGYTF
-,TRBJ2-2,TRBV4-1,few,TGCGCCAGCAGCCAAGGGGCAAACACCGGGGAGCTGTTTTTT,CASSQGANTGELFF
TRBD1,TRBJ1-3,TRBV7-9,few,TGTGCCAGTAGCGACGGGACAGTCTCTGGAAACACCATATATTTT,CASSDGTVSGNTIYF
TRBD2,TRBJ2-3,TRBV29-1,many,TGCAGCGTTCGGGCGGGGGGTACAGATACGCAGTATTTT,CSVRAGGTDTQYF
-,TRBJ2-3,TRBV7-6,few,TGTGCCAGCAGCTTAGCTATTACGCAGTATTTT,CASSLAITQYF
TRBD1,TRBJ2-7,TRBV5-1,-,TGCGCCAGCAGCTTGGCCGCCCAGGGGGAATCCTACGAGCAGTACTTC,CASSLAAQGESYEQYF
-,TRBJ2-5,TRBV4-1,-,TGCGCCAGCAGCCAAGATGCAGGAGAGGTAGAGACCCAGTACTTC,CASSQDAGEVETQYF
-,TRBJ1-1,TRBV12-3/TRBV12-4,-,TGTGCCAGCAGTCTGGGTACGGGAGGTGTTGAAGCTTTCTTT,CASSLGTGGVEAFF
-,TRBJ2-1,TRBV5-1,few,TGCGCCAGCAGCTATGTCTCCTACAATGAGCAGTTCTTC,CASSYVSYNEQFF
-,TRBJ1-5,TRBV4-3,few,TGCGCCAGCAGCCAAGTTGCGGGGGCTCTCTATCAGCCCCAGCATTTT,CASSQVAGALYQPQHF
TRBD2,TRBJ2-3,TRBV28,-,TGTGCCAGCAGTTTAGGTGCGGGGGGTACAGATACGCAGTATTTT,CASSLGAGGTDTQYF
TRBD1,TRBJ1-5,TRBV5-1,few,TGCGCCAGCAGCTTGGACCCGGGACAGTACCAGCCCCAGCATTTT,CASSLDPGQYQPQHF
TRBD1,TRBJ2-1,TRBV14,few,TGTGCCAGCAGCCAAATCGGGACAGGAAGCAATGAGCAGTTCTTC,CASSQIGTGSNEQFF
TRBD1,TRBJ2-2,TRBV6-2/TRBV6-3,-,TGTGCCAGCACTAGAGACAGGGTGGGCCGGGAGCTGTTTTTT,CASTRDRVGRELFF
-,TRBJ2-1,TRBV4-1,-,TGCGCCAGCAGCCATACTCAAGCGGACTCCTACAATGAGCAGTTCTTC,CASSHTQADSYNEQFF
-,TRBJ2-1,TRBV6-2/TRBV6-3,few,TGTGCCAGCAGCAACTTAGAGGGGGGACTCTACAATGAGCAGTTCTTC,CASSNLEGGLYNEQFF
-,TRBJ1-1,TRBV20-1,-,TGCAGTGCTAGTTGGTGGGGGATTAGGAGGAACACTGAAGCTTTCTTT,CSASWWGIRRNTEAFF
-,TRBJ1-1,TRBV30,-,TGTGCCTGGAGTGTAGTTGGCACTGAAGCTTTCTTT,CAWSVVGTEAFF
-,TRBJ2-3,TRBV4-2,few,TGTGCCAGCAGCCAAGATGAAGGAGATACGCAGTATTTT,CASSQDEGDTQYF
-,TRBJ2-5,TRBV12-3/TRBV12-4,-,TGTGCCAGCAGTTTCGATACTTGGGGGACCCAGTACTTC,CASSFDTWGTQYF
TRBD1,TRBJ1-3,TRBV12-3/TRBV12-4,-,TGTGCCAGCATCCCCGGGACAGGGATATCTGGAAACACCATATATTTT,CASIPGTGISGNTIYF
TRBD2,TRBJ2-1,TRBV27,-,TGTGCCAGCAGCGGGGGGACCGGTAACAATGAGCAGTTCTTC,CASSGGTGNNEQFF
TRBD2,TRBJ2-1,TRBV4-3,-,TGCGCCAGCAGCCGTAATAGCGGGGGGGCCTACAATGAGCAGTTCTTC,CASSRNSGGAYNEQFF
-,TRBJ2-7,TRBV7-9,-,TGTGCCAGCAGCTCGGCCGCGCTAGCCGGCGAGCAGTACTTC,CASSSAALAGEQYF
-,TRBJ2-1,TRBV4-1,-,TGCGCCAGCAGCCAAGAAACCCGGACTTACAATGAGCAGTTCTTC,CASSQETRTYNEQFF
TRBD1,TRBJ2-1,TRBV29-1,many,TGCAGCGTTGAATCGCAGGACAGGAATGAGCAGTTCTTC,CSVESQDRNEQFF
-,TRBJ2-1,TRBV4-1,few,TGCGCCAGCAGCCAAGATGGATTAAGGACTGAGCAGTTCTTC,CASSQDGLRTEQFF
TRBD2,TRBJ2-1,TRBV6-5,many,TGTGCCAGCAGTCGGACTAGCGGCTCCTACAATGAGCAGTTCTTC,CASSRTSGSYNEQFF
-,TRBJ2-7,TRBV12-3/TRBV12-4,-,TGTGCCAGCACCGTCGGGGGGCACGACTACGAGCAGTACTTC,CASTVGGHDYEQYF
TRBD1,TRBJ2-5,TRBV6-6,-,TGTGCCAGCAGTTGGAGGACAGGGCGAGAGACCCAGTACTTC,CASSWRTGRETQYF
-,TRBJ2-1,TRBV2,-,TGTGCCAGCAGTGAAGCGCTTGCAGGGAGTGCCTACAATGAGCAGTTCTTC,CASSEALAGSAYNEQFF
-,TRBJ2-5,TRBV7-2,few,TGTGCCAGCAGCCCCATAGGTTCGCTCAACCAAGAGACCCAGTACTTC,CASSPIGSLNQETQYF
-,TRBJ2-2,TRBV5-1,-,TGCGCCAGCAGCACCGGTACAGGGCGCGCCGGGGAGCTGTTTTTT,CASSTGTGRAGELFF
TRBD1,TRBJ2-7,TRBV7-9,few,TGTGCCAGCAGCCTCGACAGGGGATGGCAGCAGTACTTC,CASSLDRGWQQYF
-,TRBJ1-2,TRBV11-1,few,TGTGCCAGCAGCTCCAGTGATAACTATGGCTACACCTTC,CASSSSDNYGYTF
-,TRBJ2-5,TRBV4-3,few,TGCGCCAGCAGCCAAGGTTCTTGGCTCGCGGGGGAGACCCAGTACTTC,CASSQGSWLAGETQYF
TRBD2,TRBJ2-1,TRBV5-1,-,TGCGCCAGCAGCTTGGTCGCGGGGGGGCGGAATGAGCAGTTCTTC,CASSLVAGGRNEQFF
-,TRBJ2-2,TRBV4-3,-,TGCGCCAGCAGCCCCATGACAGAGAACACCGGGGAGCTGTTTTTT,CASSPMTENTGELFF
TRBD2,TRBJ2-1,TRBV6-2/TRBV6-3,many,TGTGCCAGCAGTCCCGGCGGGGGGGCTTACAATGAGCAGTTCTTC,CASSPGGGAYNEQFF